Listed here are 30 T cell receptor beta chains from one sample, sequenced in a study of neoadjuvant anti-PD-1 for oral cavity cancer. Using immunoSEQ multiplex PCR, the repertoire was profiled, and TCRdb retains in-frame clones only, with some absent. The sample has 14,000 or so clones, about 73% seen once. Sample time point: after neoadjuvant nivolumab, at surgical resection. Specimen: PBMCs, collected after nivolumab (anti-PD-1) treatment. These receptors were collected from a person aged 35-79 years with oral cavity squamous cell carcinoma.

The chain recombines TRBV4-1 with TRBJ2-5; D is perhaps TRBD2 (5 bases). The CDR3 totals 14 residues. CDR1 and CDR2 from the germline V gene are MGHRA and YSYEKL. V shed 8 bases and J shed 6 bases, with 19 bases lying between them. CDR3 DNA sequence: TGCGCCAGCGGGAGATCACTAGACCACCAGACCCAGTACTTC. Its protein is CASGRSLDHQTQYF.

CDR3 DNA: TGTGCCAGCAGCTTTGCCTTCAGGTCGGGGATTAAATACATTCAGTACTTC. Translated: CASSFAFRSGIKYIQYF. The rearrangement joins TRBV7-2 to TRBJ2-4, with a possible D match to TRBD2 (5 bases). Looked up from germline, CDR1 is SGHTA and CDR2 is FQGNSA. The CDR3 sequence is 17 residues long. V was clipped by 3 bases and J by 8 bases, with 23 bases between them.

In its sample, this clone was seen once. This chain links TRBV1 with TRBJ2-2; the DNA was not compared with TRBD2, the D call given in the table. TRBV1 corresponds to a pseudogene. This CDR3 is built from 16 residues. CDR3 loop: CTSSPPRRADTGELFF. For the CDR3, the DNA is TGCACCAGCAGCCCTCCCAGGAGGGCCGACACCGGGGAGCTGTTTTTT.

The chain joins TRBV14 to TRBJ1-4; tentatively, D is TRBD1 (5 bases). The V end was cut by 11 bases, the J end by 1 base, with 14 bases between. This CDR3 is built from 14 residues. The germline CDR1 and CDR2 sequences are SGHDN and FVKESK. Here the CDR3 DNA reads TGTGCCGAACGGGACTTCCAAACTAATGAAAAACTGTTTTTT. It yields the protein CAERDFQTNEKLFF. The variable domain in full, completed from reference TRBV14 and TRBJ1-4, reads EAGVTQFPSHSVIEKGQTVTLRCDPISGHDNLYWYRRVMGKEIKFLLHFVKESKQDESGMPNNRFLAERTGGTYSTLKVQPAELEDSGVYFCAERDFQTNEKLFFGSGTQLSVL.

In its sample, this clone was seen once. V is TRBV27 and J is TRBJ1-2, with D unclear. CDR1 is MNHEY, CDR2 SMNVEV, per germline (reference sequence). This CDR3 contains 13 residues. Deletions cut 3 bases from V and 4 bases from J, with 9 bases between. The CDR3 DNA follows: TGTGCCAGCAGTTTGAGTACCACCTATGGCTACACCTTC. It encodes CASSLSTTYGYTF.

This clone showed up just once. The chain combines TRBV6-5 with TRBJ1-2; D is undetermined. Germline lookup yields CDR1 MNHEY and CDR2 SVGAGI. Trimming left V 6 bases short and J 2 bases short, with 7 bases between. This CDR3 contains 12 residues. The CDR3 sequence is CASRETNYGYTF. DNA for the CDR3: TGTGCCAGCAGGGAGACCAACTATGGCTACACCTTC.

The chain is built from TRBV19 and TRBJ2-7; D could derive from TRBD1 or TRBD2 (5 bases each). The CDR3 spans 14 residues. V was pared by 6 bases and J by 5 bases, with 17 bases between. Germline V gives CDR1 LNHDA, CDR2 SQIVND (reference sequence). This CDR3 reads CASRRTGTSDEQYF. The CDR3 DNA reads as TGTGCCAGTAGGCGTACCGGGACGTCTGACGAGCAGTACTTC.

In its sample, this clone was seen a few times. This rearrangement joins TRBV2 to TRBJ1-5; no definite D call. The germline V gene has CDR1 SNHLY and CDR2 FYNNEI. The CDR3 sequence is 14 residues long. The V gene lost 3 bases and the J gene lost 8 bases, with 14 bases spanning the gap. CDR3 DNA sequence: TGTGCCAGCAGTGAGGGTCGGAACGGGGAGCCCCAGCATTTT. As protein: CASSEGRNGEPQHF.

This clone occurred once. This chain uses TRBV2 with TRBJ2-3; 9 nucleotides align to TRBD1. The germline CDR1 and CDR2 sequences are SNHLY and FYNNEI. V shed 7 bases and J 5 bases; nucleotides not matched to a gene: 1. The CDR3 has 12 amino acids. The CDR3 loop is CASNRGQDTQYF. In DNA form, the CDR3 reads TGTGCCAGCAACAGGGGGCAAGATACGCAGTATTTT.

The rearrangement uses TRBV7-8 and TRBJ2-7; 12 nucleotides match TRBD2. Losses at the gene ends were 6 bases for V and 6 bases for J; bases not matched to a gene: 18. CDR1 is SGHVS, CDR2 FQNEAQ, per germline. The CDR3 is 18 amino acids. The CDR3 is CASSQGLAGSLGNVEQYF. In nucleotides, the CDR3 is TGTGCCAGCAGTCAGGGACTAGCGGGCTCCTTGGGGAACGTCGAGCAGTACTTC.

The V and J genes are TRBV5-1 and TRBJ2-1; no reliable D call. Germline V lookup: CDR1 SGHRS, CDR2 YFSETQ. The CDR3 loop spans 15 amino acids. V lost 0 bases and J 7 bases, leaving 14 bases between the germline ends. This CDR3 reads CASSLALHSINEQFF. Written as DNA, the CDR3 is TGCGCCAGCAGCTTGGCCCTCCATAGCATAAATGAGCAGTTCTTC.

J is TRBJ2-5 and V is TRBV5-1; 12 nucleotides match TRBD2. The CDR3 length is 17 residues. Losses at the gene ends were 4 bases for V and 5 bases for J; bases not matched to a gene: 12. Germline values: CDR1 SGHRS, CDR2 YFSETQ. The CDR3 DNA reads as TGCGCCAGCAGCGGTCTAGCGGGAGGGCCGGGCGGTGAGACCCAGTACTTC. This codes for CASSGLAGGPGGETQYF. The whole variable domain, remainder taken from reference TRBV5-1 and TRBJ2-5, is KAGVTQTPRYLIKTRGQQVTLSCSPISGHRSVSWYQQTPGQGLQFLFEYFSETQRNKGNFPGRFSGRQFSNSRSEMNVSTLELGDSALYLCASSGLAGGPGGETQYFGPGTRLLVL.

J is TRBJ1-1 and V is TRBV28, with 9 nucleotides matching TRBD1. CDR1 MDHEN and CDR2 SYDVKM come from the germline V gene. The V segment lost 5 bases and the J segment 5 bases; nucleotides outside the gene matches: 9. The CDR3 loop spans 15 amino acids. CDR3 nucleotide sequence: TGTGCCAGCAGTGTGAACAGGGGGCAGAGGACTGAAGCTTTCTTT. Translated, it gives CASSVNRGQRTEAFF. Looking up the rest from reference TRBV28 and TRBJ1-1 gives the full variable domain: DVKVTQSSRYLVKRTGEKVFLECVQDMDHENMFWYRQDPGLGLRLIYFSYDVKMKEKGDIPEGYSVSREKKERFSLILESASTNQTSMYLCASSVNRGQRTEAFFGQGTRLTVV.

This clone was picked up one time. V gene TRBV7-3 combines with J gene TRBJ2-1; TRBD2 matches 7 bases. Germline values: CDR1 SGHTA, CDR2 FQGTGA. The CDR3 sequence is 15 residues long. V lost 0 bases and J lost 8; bases outside the gene matches: 7. The CDR3 loop is CASSLTGEGPDEQFF. The CDR3 DNA follows: TGTGCCAGCAGCTTAACGGGGGAGGGCCCCGATGAGCAGTTCTTC.

The rearrangement joins TRBV5-4 to TRBJ2-1, with a possible D match to TRBD1 (5 bases). Trimming took off 5 bases at V and 2 bases at J, with 14 bases between the two ends. CDR1 and CDR2 from the germline V gene are SGHNT and YYREEE (reference sequence). The CDR3 sequence is 15 residues long. CDR3: CASRFDAGTYNEQFF. CDR3 in DNA: TGTGCCAGCAGGTTTGATGCAGGGACCTACAATGAGCAGTTCTTC.

The rearrangement links TRBV9 to TRBJ2-3, with D tentatively TRBD2 (5 bases). V lost 4 bases, J lost 5 bases, and 17 bases lay in between. This CDR3 is 15 amino acids long. Germline values: CDR1 SGDLS, CDR2 YYNGEE. The CDR3 protein is CASSYVVGGGDTQYF. CDR3 in DNA: TGTGCCAGCAGCTATGTAGTTGGCGGAGGAGATACGCAGTATTTT.

The V call is TRBV7-8, the J call TRBJ1-1; no reliable D call. Trimming removed 2 bases at V and 0 bases at J, with 7 bases between. This CDR3 has 14 amino acids. CDR1 is SGHVS, CDR2 FQNEAQ, per germline. DNA for the CDR3: TGTGCCAGCAGCTTATCCTATATGAACACTGAAGCTTTCTTT. Protein product: CASSLSYMNTEAFF.

The DNA of the CDR3 is TGTGCCAGCAGTGACCATTTCCCCGGCCTCTATGGCTACACCTTC. Residues: CASSDHFPGLYGYTF. V is TRBV21-1 and J is TRBJ1-2. TRBV21-1 is given as a pseudogene. The CDR3 runs to 15 residues.

The CDR3 protein is CASSLLTIRSLTNYGYTF. In nucleotides, the CDR3 is TGTGCCAGTAGTCTCTTGACAATTCGATCCCTCACTAACTATGGCTACACCTTC. This rearrangement joins TRBV19 to TRBJ1-2; D is ambiguous. Trimming removed 5 bases at V and 0 bases at J, with 22 bases between. The CDR3 is made up of 18 amino acids. Germline V gene sequence: CDR1 LNHDA, CDR2 SQIVND (reference sequence).

The chain links TRBV5-1 to TRBJ2-7, with TRBD2 matching over 7 bases. Germline V gene lookup returns CDR1 SGHRS and CDR2 YFSETQ. The CDR3 is made up of 14 amino acids. Trimming took 4 bases from V and 6 from J; bases not matched to a gene: 10. CDR3 bases: TGCGCCAGCAGCCCTTCCGGGGGGATGAGCGAGCAGTACTTC. Its protein is CASSPSGGMSEQYF.

The rearrangement uses TRBV5-1 and TRBJ2-1, with D unresolved. With 0 bases removed from V and 2 bases from J, the gap between germline ends came to 12 bases. Looked up from germline, CDR1 is SGHRS and CDR2 is YFSETQ. The CDR3 is made up of 16 amino acids. CDR3 in amino acids: CASSLAPTQAYNEQFF. For the CDR3, the DNA is TGCGCCAGCAGCTTGGCTCCTACCCAAGCCTACAATGAGCAGTTCTTC.

The rearrangement uses TRBV25-1 and TRBJ2-1; tentatively, D is TRBD1 (6 bases). V lost 5 bases and J lost 0, with 17 bases in between. Germline CDR1 and CDR2: MGHDK and SYGVNS. This CDR3 is 17 amino acids long. In DNA, the CDR3 is TGTGCCAGCAGTCCCGACTTTTCAGGGGTCTCCTACAATGAGCAGTTCTTC. Translated, it gives CASSPDFSGVSYNEQFF.

This chain uses TRBV21-1 with TRBJ1-5. TRBV21-1 is described as a pseudogene. CDR3 length: 13 residues. The CDR3: CASSAGHNQPQHF. The DNA for the CDR3 is TGTGCCAGCTCAGCCGGTCACAATCAGCCCCAGCATTTT.

The chain uses TRBV7-3 and TRBJ2-1, with D maybe TRBD2 (6 bases). The CDR3 is 14 residues long. Trimming pared 3 bases from V and 4 bases from J, leaving 10 bases between. The V gene's germline CDR1 is SGHTA and CDR2 FQGTGA. In DNA form, the CDR3 reads TGTGCCAGCAGCTTCGGGGGAGGTTACAATGAGCAGTTCTTC. Translation: CASSFGGGYNEQFF.

J is TRBJ1-3 and V is TRBV19; 9 bases map to TRBD1. The germline CDR1 and CDR2 sequences are LNHDA and SQIVND (reference sequence). The CDR3 runs to 14 residues. Losses at the gene ends were 6 bases for V and 7 bases for J; bases not matched to a gene: 7. The chain's CDR3 is CASRPTGGRNTIYF. The DNA of the CDR3 is TGTGCCAGTAGACCCACAGGGGGCCGGAACACCATATATTTT.

This clone has just a few counts. The gene calls are TRBV4-1 and TRBJ2-7; D unresolved. This CDR3 has 11 residues. The ends were cut back, 5 bases at V and 3 bases at J, with 5 bases in the middle. Germline V gives CDR1 MGHRA, CDR2 YSYEKL. CDR3 region: CASSDFYEQYF. The CDR3 DNA follows: TGCGCCAGCAGCGACTTCTACGAGCAGTACTTC.

The chain is built from TRBV30 and TRBJ1-2, with D possibly matching TRBD1 (6 bases). Deletions cut 3 bases from V and 8 bases from J, with 16 bases between. The CDR3 runs to 13 residues. The germline V gene encodes CDR1 GTSNPN and CDR2 SVGIG (reference sequence). CDR3 sequence reads: CAWSRGQMWGYTF. CDR3 coding DNA: TGTGCCTGGAGCCGGGGACAAATGTGGGGCTACACCTTC.

The rearrangement joins TRBV27 to TRBJ2-3; D gene uncertain. The CDR3 covers 15 residues. Trimming shortened V by 1 base and J by 4 bases, and 12 bases separated the two germline ends. From germline, CDR1 is MNHEY and CDR2 SMNVEV (reference sequence). The CDR3 DNA is TGTGCCAGCAGTTTATTGAACCCTGGGGCAGATACGCAGTATTTT. Protein sequence: CASSLLNPGADTQYF.

The chain recombines TRBV30 with TRBJ2-5, with 8 nucleotides matching TRBD1. V lost 3 bases to trimming and J lost 3 bases; unmatched junction nucleotides: 6. CDR3 length: 14 residues. Germline V CDR1 and CDR2: GTSNPN, SVGIG (reference sequence). CDR3 sequence (DNA): TGTGCCTGGAGGAAACAGGGGGATGAAGAGACCCAGTACTTC. Translated, it gives CAWRKQGDEETQYF.

A note on this clone: One end of the junction fails to match germline, which may point to a read error. The chain links TRBV6-1 to TRBJ2-1, with TRBD1 matching over 9 bases. The CDR3 is 16 amino acids. Germline CDR1 reads MNHNS; CDR2 reads SASEGT. This CDR3 is CASSQASGQGDNEQFF. DNA of the CDR3: TGTGCCAGCAGTCAAGCGTCGGGACAGGGTGACAATGAGCAGTTCTTC.